This entry lists 6 T cell receptor beta chains sequenced from one sample in a study of blood T cell repertoires in COVID-19. Clones were sequenced by immunoSEQ multiplex PCR, and TCRdb holds only the in-frame ones, with some missing. This repertoire shows 450,000 or so clones, around 89% found once; its top ten account for roughly 1.6%. Sequencing used peripheral blood. The receptors were gathered from a woman aged 35 to 49 with COVID-19, enrolled during active disease.

The rearrangement joins TRBV29-1 to TRBJ1-5; a weak D match, TRBD1 (6 bases). Germline CDR1 SQVTM, CDR2 ANQGSEA. CDR3 length: 14 amino acids. Trimming stripped 7 bases from V and 2 bases from J, with 15 bases between. The CDR3 DNA is TGCAGCGCTGGGATGTCAGGGGGCAATCAGCCCCAGCATTTT. Amino acid sequence: CSAGMSGGNQPQHF.

This clone was seen a single time. The chain is built from TRBV29-1 and TRBJ2-1, with TRBD2 identical over 10 bases. The trim removed 2 bases at V and 8 bases at J, leaving 18 bases unmatched. This CDR3 is built from 18 residues. Germline V gene data show CDR1 as SQVTM and CDR2 as ANQGSEA. The CDR3: CSVEIRASGSPRVDEQFF. As DNA, the CDR3 is TGCAGCGTTGAAATTCGAGCTAGCGGGAGTCCACGAGTCGATGAGCAGTTCTTC.

This rearrangement joins TRBV5-6 to TRBJ1-2, with TRBD1 identical over 12 bases. Losses at the gene ends were 0 bases for V and 7 bases for J; bases not matched to a gene: 7. This CDR3 contains 16 residues. Germline CDR1 reads SGHDT; CDR2 reads YYEEEE. In DNA form, the CDR3 reads TGTGCCAGCAGCTTGGTCCGGGACAGGGGGCTTAGTGGCTACACCTTC. Its translation: CASSLVRDRGLSGYTF.

The chain employs TRBV20-1 and TRBJ2-1, with 9 bases identical to TRBD1. The CDR3 sequence is 10 residues long. With V trimmed by 6 bases and J by 12 bases, 3 bases remained unmatched. Germline values: CDR1 DFQATT, CDR2 SNEGSKA (reference sequence). CDR3 protein: CSAEDRGQFF. The CDR3 DNA sequence: TGCAGTGCAGAGGACAGGGGGCAGTTCTTC.

The J gene is TRBJ1-1, the V gene TRBV11-3; D gene ambiguous. The CDR3 is 12 amino acids. The germline V gene encodes CDR1 SGHNT and CDR2 YENEEA. V was trimmed by 4 bases and J by 1 base, leaving 4 bases between them. In nucleotides, the CDR3 is TGTGCCAGCAGCTCAGGGAACACTGAAGCTTTCTTT. Its translation is CASSSGNTEAFF.

This sequence joins TRBV4-1 and TRBJ1-5; D might be TRBD1 (5 bases). V lost 0 bases to trimming and J lost 4 bases, with 10 bases between them. CDR3 size: 15 residues. Germline CDR1 and CDR2: MGHRA and YSYEKL. CDR3 residues: CASSQEGATNQPQHF. The CDR3 DNA reads TGCGCCAGCAGCCAAGAAGGGGCGACAAATCAGCCCCAGCATTTT.